The text below deals with one T cell receptor (beta chain). The antigen is undetermined. This table comes from immunoSEQ multiplex PCR, and its TCRdb copy is limited to in-frame clones, with some not included. The repertoire has about 57,000 clones, about 78% of them found once; the top ten carry about 4.5%. The data were obtained in a study of vaccination effects on CD4 cells after COVID-19. Germline V CDR1 and CDR2: SEHNR, FQNEAQ (reference sequence). Trimming removed 4 bases at V and 8 bases at J, with 20 bases between. This CDR3 comprises 16 residues. Following culture for around 10 days, CD4+ T cells were isolated. Vaccine administered to participants consisted of two doses of either BNT162b2 or mRNA-1273.

This clonotype was sampled from a human donor who received a COVID-19 vaccine. This chain links TRBV7-9 with TRBJ1-4; no definite D call. The material was CD4+ T cells from PBMCs cultured without peptide, obtained after COVID-19 vaccination. DNA for the CDR3: TGTGCCAGCAGCTCAAGAACCGGGATCCGAGACGAAAAACTGTTTTTT. This translates into CASSSRTGIRDEKLFF.